The clone carrying this T cell receptor (beta chain) was detected only once. The CDR3 spans 16 residues. From germline, CDR1 is LNHDA and CDR2 SQIVND (reference sequence). V lost 5 bases and J 1 base, leaving 15 bases between the germline ends. These data originate in a study of blood T cell repertoires in COVID-19. The wider study: COVID-19 samples, acute and convalescent, were from the United States, Italy and Spain.

Generated by immunoSEQ multiplex PCR, the TCRdb table keeps only in-frame clones and is missing some. The repertoire includes some 350,000 clones, 90% to 95% of them detected once, and under 3.5% sits in the top ten. Sequencing was done on a sample of peripheral blood. The TCR was taken from a woman between 18 and 29 years old who had recovered from COVID-19. The rearrangement uses TRBV19 and TRBJ2-4; a weak D match, TRBD2 (6 bases). DNA for the CDR3: TGTGCCAGTAGTCTCCGACCGGAGGGGGCCAAAAACATTCAGTACTTC. It translates to CASSLRPEGAKNIQYF.